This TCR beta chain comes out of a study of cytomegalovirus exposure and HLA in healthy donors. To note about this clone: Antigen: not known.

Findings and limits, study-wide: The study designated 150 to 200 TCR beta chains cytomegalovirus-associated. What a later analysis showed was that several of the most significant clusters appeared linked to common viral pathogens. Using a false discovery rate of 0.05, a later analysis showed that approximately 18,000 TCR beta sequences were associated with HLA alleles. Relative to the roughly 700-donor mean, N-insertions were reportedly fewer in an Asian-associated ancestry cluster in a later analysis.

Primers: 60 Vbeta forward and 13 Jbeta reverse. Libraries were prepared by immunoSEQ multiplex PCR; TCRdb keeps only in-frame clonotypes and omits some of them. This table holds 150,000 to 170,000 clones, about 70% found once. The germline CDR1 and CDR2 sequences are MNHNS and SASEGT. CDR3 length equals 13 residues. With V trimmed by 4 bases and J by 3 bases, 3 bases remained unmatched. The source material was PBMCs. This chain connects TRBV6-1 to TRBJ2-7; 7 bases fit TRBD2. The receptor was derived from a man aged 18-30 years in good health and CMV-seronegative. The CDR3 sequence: CASSAPGGYEQYV. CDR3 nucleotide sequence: TGTGCCAGCAGTGCCCCGGGGGGCTACGAGCAGTACGTC.